This is a list of T cell receptor beta chains from one sample in a study of immune cell composition in non-small cell lung cancer. TCRdb's copy holds only in-frame clones and misses some; the assay was immunoSEQ multiplex PCR. This repertoire shows hundreds of clones, approximately 80% found once; its top ten account for 6.5% to 9%. What was sequenced was non-adjacent lung tissue. These receptors originate from a human donor with non-small cell lung cancer. The CDR3 runs from the conserved cysteine through the conserved F or W.

TRBV5-4	TRBJ1-2	CASSGAGYYGYTF
TRBV30	TRBJ2-7	CAWREKLADQYF
TRBV5-3	TRBJ2-6	CARLDQVEQSRANVLTF
TRBV19	TRBJ2-3	CASRGGDPLDTQYF
TRBV27	TRBJ2-1	CASSTIAGDVDNEQFF
TRBV12-5	TRBJ2-1	CASGLGSLGNEQFF
TRBV29-1	TRBJ2-1	CSVDSGVYGEQFF
TRBV19	TRBJ1-1	CASTLRNTEAFF
TRBV4-1	TRBJ2-5	CASSHSDSRWETQYF
TRBV11-3	TRBJ2-7	CASSFSLGILYEQYF
TRBV19	TRBJ2-3	CASSFRSSDTQYF
TRBV7-2	TRBJ1-3	CASSRVPERSGNTIYF
TRBV7-8	TRBJ1-5	CASSLGQGQTQHF
TRBV4-1	TRBJ1-2	CASSQDPQVYYGYTF
TRBV7-2	TRBJ1-2	CASSLAVAATSHGYTF
TRBV19	TRBJ2-1	CASSGGEEYNEQFF
TRBV19	TRBJ2-7	CASSMNRGRAGYEQYF
TRBV19	TRBJ1-1	CATRGQGWAEAFF
TRBV6-5	TRBJ2-7	CASSYGGEYSYEQYF